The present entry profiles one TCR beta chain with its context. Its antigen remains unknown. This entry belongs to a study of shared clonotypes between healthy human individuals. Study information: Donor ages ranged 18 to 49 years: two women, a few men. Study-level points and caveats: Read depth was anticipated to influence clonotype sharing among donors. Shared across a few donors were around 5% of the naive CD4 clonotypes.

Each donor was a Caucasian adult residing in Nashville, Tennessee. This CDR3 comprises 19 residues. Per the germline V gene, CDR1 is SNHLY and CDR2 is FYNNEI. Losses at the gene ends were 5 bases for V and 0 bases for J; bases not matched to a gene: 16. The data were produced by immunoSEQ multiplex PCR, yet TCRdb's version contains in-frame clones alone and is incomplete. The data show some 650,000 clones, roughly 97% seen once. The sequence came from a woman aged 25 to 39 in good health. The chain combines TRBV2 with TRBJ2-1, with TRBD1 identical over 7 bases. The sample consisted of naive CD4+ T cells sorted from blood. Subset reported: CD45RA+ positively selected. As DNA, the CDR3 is TGTGCCAGCAGTAACTCTCTGGATACAGGGGTCAGCTCCTACAATGAGCAGTTCTTC. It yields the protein CASSNSLDTGVSSYNEQFF.